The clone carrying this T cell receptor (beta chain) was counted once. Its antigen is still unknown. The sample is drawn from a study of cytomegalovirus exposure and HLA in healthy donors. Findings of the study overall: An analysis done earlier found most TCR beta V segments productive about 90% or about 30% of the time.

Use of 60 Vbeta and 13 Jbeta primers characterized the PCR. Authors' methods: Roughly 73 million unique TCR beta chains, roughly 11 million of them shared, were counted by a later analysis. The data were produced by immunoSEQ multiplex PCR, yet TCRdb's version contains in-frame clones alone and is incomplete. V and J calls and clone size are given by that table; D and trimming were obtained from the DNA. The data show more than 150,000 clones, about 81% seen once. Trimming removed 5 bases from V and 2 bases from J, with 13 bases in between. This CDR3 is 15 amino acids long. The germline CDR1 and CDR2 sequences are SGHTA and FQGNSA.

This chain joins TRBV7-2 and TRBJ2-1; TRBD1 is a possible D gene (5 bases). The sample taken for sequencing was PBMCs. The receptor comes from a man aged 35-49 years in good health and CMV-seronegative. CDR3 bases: TGTGCCAGCAGCCTGCAGGGCCAGACCTACAATGAGCAGTTCTTC. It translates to CASSLQGQTYNEQFF.